This T cell receptor beta chain is drawn from a study of blood T cell repertoires in COVID-19 (dated by TCRdb to the early 2020s). About the investigation overall: The collaborator samples originated in the United States, Italy and Spain and spanned the acute and convalescent phases of COVID-19. The prospective study material was composed of cDNA or gDNA derived from T cells, B-cell-depleted T cells, or PBMCs. Deeply sampled blood TCRbeta repertoires from subjects exposed to, actively infected with, or recovered from COVID-19 were included in the dataset. The repertoires were released in a freely available public database meant as a resource for research on the immune response to SARS-CoV-2. Samples were obtained from the ongoing ImmuneRACE study (first 160 participants) and from 1,254 subjects provided by 6 global collaborators. Sample metadata almost always included a de-identified subject ID, COVID-19 status, age in years and sex. HLA class I and class II types, where available, came from metadata supplied by the sample provider rather than from assay-based typing. What the research found in general, with its limitations: The amount of clinical and demographic metadata varied by source and participant and was provided uncurated.

CDR1 and CDR2 (SGHRS, YFSETQ) derive from the germline V gene. Germline trimming amounts to 4 bases on V and 4 bases on J, with 3 as the count of junction bases outside the gene matches. Measured from the cysteine to the phenylalanine, the CDR3 is 14 residues long. Only the CDR3 DNA is retained, 42 bases long and in frame from the first base. TCRbeta CDR3 regions were amplified from genomic DNA using the immunoSEQ Assay, a bias-controlled multiplex PCR. As for the original processing: Nucleated cell counts per sample were estimated from amplification of reference gene primers within the assay. Sequence reads were collapsed and filtered to measure the absolute abundance of every unique TCRbeta CDR3 rearrangement. For each sample, productive Simpson clonality was calculated as the square root of Simpson's diversity index across productive rearrangements. This immuneACCESS table, as held by TCRdb, lists in-frame sequences with V and J called but not all clones. Of the missing ones, under half trace to an unresolved V gene in checked studies; the others have no known cause. Clonal size and the V and J genes are those of that table, whereas D and trimming came from the DNA. The sample records 60,000 to 70,000 clones, 88% of which are singletons. The ten largest clones capture approximately 17% of the sample.

Whole blood was collected in K2EDTA tubes by collaborating institutions according to the institutions' own protocols. For TCRbeta analysis, collaborator samples were shipped as frozen whole blood, as isolated PBMCs, or as DNA extracted from either sample type. Turning to this clone: Its cognate antigen has yet to be identified. The input lacks base qualities; no much larger clone sits a single base away.

This sequence originates from an elderly woman with active COVID-19. The source material was peripheral blood. Recombination joined TRBV5-1 with TRBJ1-1; TRBD1 fits 11 bases in the junction. DNA sequence: TGCGCCAGCAGCGTCGGGACAGGGGGCACTGAAGCTTTCTTT. Its protein product is CASSVGTGGTEAFF.